Below are 26 T cell receptor beta chains sequenced from a single sample in a study of T cell repertoires in cytomegalovirus infection. MiXCR, applied by TCRdb to the reads, yields one record per CDR3 protein. Of 150,000 to 200,000 distinct CDR3 sequences in the sample, roughly an eighth are singletons; the top ten hold 25% to 30%. What was sequenced was PBMCs. The origin of the receptors is a human donor in good health (CMV status not recorded). Some clones in this sample may be carry-over from other donors' samples.

This clonotype was observed at least ten times. The V call is TRBV7-9, the J call TRBJ1-1; no clear D. Germline V gene sequence: CDR1 SEHNR, CDR2 FQNEAQ (reference sequence). The CDR3 consists of 12 residues. Trimming pared 5 bases from V and 1 base from J, leaving 5 bases between. CDR3 in DNA: TGTGCCAGCAGCATCAGGAACACTGAAGCTTTCTTT. It encodes CASSIRNTEAFF.

A note on this clonotype: Given a much more abundant clone one base away, this may be a read error. J is TRBJ2-3 and V is TRBV27; 7 positions agree with TRBD2. Trimming at V came to 5 bases and at J to 2 bases, leaving 4 bases not matched to a gene. From germline, CDR1 is MNHEY and CDR2 SMNVEV (reference sequence). The CDR3 is made up of 14 amino acids. CDR3 bases: TGTGCCAGCAGTGACCGGGACTACACAGATACGCAGTATTTT. Its translation is CASSDRDYTDTQYF.

This clonotype has a count of ten or more. The V call is TRBV28, the J call TRBJ1-5, with 12 bases aligning to TRBD1. V gave up 2 bases and J gave up 4 bases; unmatched junction bases: 9. The CDR3 consists of 18 residues. The germline CDR1 and CDR2 sequences are MDHEN and SYDVKM. CDR3 sequence reads: CASSLGKGTGGWNQPQHF. The CDR3 DNA reads as TGTGCCAGCAGTTTAGGGAAGGGGACAGGGGGCTGGAATCAGCCCCAGCATTTT.

This clonotype has at least ten counts. J is TRBJ1-3 and V is TRBV2; 10 bases align to TRBD1. The germline CDR1 and CDR2 sequences are SNHLY and FYNNEI. With V trimmed by 6 bases and J by 9 bases, 5 bases remained unmatched. This CDR3 contains 13 residues. CDR3 sequence: CASRDDRGPTIYF. CDR3 nucleotide sequence: TGTGCCAGCAGAGATGACAGGGGGCCCACCATATATTTT.

In its sample, this clonotype was seen a few times. CDR3 bases: TGTGCCAGCAGCTTCCCGGGGACAGGGCACACTGAAGCTTTCTTT. It is translated as CASSFPGTGHTEAFF. V usage is TRBV11-2 and J usage is TRBJ1-1; TRBD1 matches 9 bases. There are 15 residues in the CDR3. The ends lost 3 bases at V and 3 bases at J; junction bases unmatched: 5. The germline gives CDR1 SGHAT, CDR2 FQNNGV.

This clonotype has a handful of counts. The chain carries TRBV6-5 and TRBJ2-1; TRBD1 or TRBD2 may be the D gene (6 bases each). In germline, CDR1 is MNHEY, CDR2 SVGAGI. The V end lost 3 bases, the J end lost 8 bases, and 14 bases lay between the germline ends. The CDR3 length is 14 residues. This CDR3 is CASSYKQGGDEQFF. The CDR3, as DNA: TGTGCCAGCAGTTATAAACAGGGAGGCGATGAGCAGTTCTTC.

J is TRBJ2-1 and V is TRBV5-6, with unresolved D. In germline, CDR1 is SGHDT, CDR2 YYEEEE. V was shortened by 3 bases and J by 8 bases, with 6 bases between the two germline ends. The CDR3 runs 11 residues. CDR3 nucleotide sequence: TGTGCCAGCAGCTCCGAGTATGAGCAGTTCTTC. Amino acids: CASSSEYEQFF. The full variable domain, in which reference TRBV5-6 and TRBJ2-1 provide the parts outside the CDR3, is DAGVTQSPTHLIKTRGQQVTLRCSPKSGHDTVSWYQQALGQGPQFIFQYYEEEERQRGNFPDRFSGHQFPNYSSELNVNALLLGDSALYLCASSSEYEQFFGPGTRLTVL.

This clonotype has just a few counts. The chain couples TRBV6-5 to TRBJ1-5, with 10 positions matching TRBD1. The germline gives CDR1 MNHEY, CDR2 SVGAGI. This CDR3 contains 13 residues. The trim removed 6 bases at V and 7 bases at J, leaving 3 bases unmatched. DNA of the CDR3: TGTGCCAGCAGCTGGACAGGGGGGCAGCCCCAGCATTTT. Translated: CASSWTGGQPQHF.

This clonotype was observed once. The genes are TRBV20-1 and TRBJ2-1; 8 positions agree with TRBD2. CDR1 is DFQATT, CDR2 SNEGSKA, per germline (reference sequence). V lost 0 bases to trimming and J lost 15 bases; unmatched junction nucleotides: 13. The CDR3 sequence is 14 residues long. The CDR3 bases are TGCAGTGCTAGAGATAGGCCTAGCGGGCCTCCCAGGTTCTTC. Translated, it gives CSARDRPSGPPRFF.

The rearrangement links TRBV12-5 to TRBJ2-2, with 8 bases fitting TRBD2. The CDR3 sequence is 17 residues long. Unmatched junction bases numbered 14, after V lost 11 bases and J lost 0 bases. From germline, CDR1 is LGHNT and CDR2 FRNRAP. The CDR3 loop is CAPPPAAGGSNTGELFF. CDR3 DNA sequence: TGTGCTCCCCCCCCCGCGGCGGGAGGATCGAACACCGGGGAGCTGTTTTTT. Combining the CDR3 with reference TRBV12-5 and TRBJ2-2 gives the whole variable domain DARVTQTPRHKVTEMGQEVTMRCQPILGHNTVFWYRQTMMQGLELLAYFRNRAPLDDSGMPKDRFSAEMPDATLATLKIQPSEPRDSAVYFCAPPPAAGGSNTGELFFGEGSRLTVL.

The chain is built from TRBV3-1 and TRBJ2-7; D ambiguous. In germline, CDR1 is LGHDT, CDR2 YNNKEL (reference sequence). The CDR3 covers 13 residues. The ends were cut back, 4 bases at V and 2 bases at J, with 9 bases in the middle. The CDR3 nucleotides read TGTGCCAGCAGCCCTTCCACCACCTACGAGCAGTACTTC. Translation gives CASSPSTTYEQYF.

The chain recombines TRBV5-1 with TRBJ2-5, with 7 nucleotides matching TRBD1. The V segment lost 4 bases and the J segment 3 bases; nucleotides outside the gene matches: 9. Looked up from germline, CDR1 is SGHRS and CDR2 is YFSETQ. CDR3 size: 15 residues. The CDR3 bases are TGCGCCAGCAGCCGTTCCGGGACAGAAAAAGAGACCCAGTACTTC. Translation gives CASSRSGTEKETQYF.

This clonotype showed up many times. This sequence joins TRBV28 and TRBJ2-1; weak D call: TRBD2 (6 bases). This CDR3 has 11 amino acids. CDR1 MDHEN and CDR2 SYDVKM come from the germline V gene. V dropped 8 bases and J dropped 10 bases, with 12 bases sitting between them. The CDR3 DNA is TGTGCCAGCGAGGATCGGGGGGAGCAGTTCTTC. Its translation is CASEDRGEQFF. The whole variable domain, remainder taken from reference TRBV28 and TRBJ2-1, is DVKVTQSSRYLVKRTGEKVFLECVQDMDHENMFWYRQDPGLGLRLIYFSYDVKMKEKGDIPEGYSVSREKKERFSLILESASTNQTSMYLCASEDRGEQFFGPGTRLTVL.

At least ten counts were recorded for this clonotype. The V call is TRBV27, the J call TRBJ1-5; D unclear. V was shortened by 2 bases and J by 2 bases, with 16 bases between the two germline ends. The CDR3 contains 17 residues. The germline V gene encodes CDR1 MNHEY and CDR2 SMNVEV (reference sequence). Written as DNA, the CDR3 is TGTGCCAGCAGTTTAACATTCCGGGCTGTTGGCAATCAGCCCCAGCATTTT. Its translation: CASSLTFRAVGNQPQHF.

The rearrangement links TRBV7-9 to TRBJ1-1; D possibly corresponds to TRBD1 (5 bases). This CDR3 spans 14 amino acids. Germline loops: CDR1 SEHNR, CDR2 FQNEAQ (reference sequence). The V gene lost 4 bases and the J gene lost 6 bases, with 15 bases spanning the gap. The CDR3 DNA follows: TGTGCCAGCAGCTCCCCGCGGGTGGGGGCTGAAGCTTTCTTT. It translates to CASSSPRVGAEAFF. Full variable domain (remainder filled in from reference TRBV7-9 and TRBJ1-1): DTGVSQNPRHKITKRGQNVTFRCDPISEHNRLYWYRQTLGQGPEFLTYFQNEAQLEKSRLLSDRFSAERPKGSFSTLEIQRTEQGDSAMYLCASSSPRVGAEAFFGQGTRLTVV.

The rearrangement uses TRBV5-6 and TRBJ2-7, with a tentative D call TRBD1 (5 bases). CDR3 size: 16 residues. Germline-derived CDR1 and CDR2 are SGHDT and YYEEEE. Between the trimmed V and J ends, which lost 4 bases and 1 base, there was a span of 18 bases. The DNA of the CDR3 is TGTGCCAGCAGCCTATGGTATCGACAGAGTTCCTACGAGCAGTACTTC. It encodes CASSLWYRQSSYEQYF. The whole variable domain, remainder taken from reference TRBV5-6 and TRBJ2-7, is DAGVTQSPTHLIKTRGQQVTLRCSPKSGHDTVSWYQQALGQGPQFIFQYYEEEERQRGNFPDRFSGHQFPNYSSELNVNALLLGDSALYLCASSLWYRQSSYEQYFGPGTRLTVT.

This clonotype has a count of ten or more. This chain joins TRBV7-2 and TRBJ2-5; the match to TRBD1 covers 7 bases. The CDR3 is 17 residues long. The germline V gene encodes CDR1 SGHTA and CDR2 FQGNSA. V lost 2 bases and J lost 1; bases outside the gene matches: 10. CDR3 amino acids: CASSLTRDSPIQETQYF. The CDR3 DNA reads TGTGCCAGCAGCTTAACCCGGGACAGTCCAATCCAAGAGACCCAGTACTTC.

V and J are TRBV29-1 and TRBJ1-2; D is undetermined. Germline V gene lookup returns CDR1 SQVTM and CDR2 ANQGSEA. CDR3 length equals 12 residues. V lost 6 bases to trimming and J lost 2 bases, with 10 bases between them. The CDR3 is CSVMDQNYGYTF. Here the CDR3 DNA reads TGCAGCGTCATGGACCAGAACTATGGCTACACCTTC.

This clonotype showed up many times. The chain couples TRBV7-9 to TRBJ2-7; tentative D call: TRBD2 (6 bases). CDR3 size: 15 residues. Between the trimmed V and J ends, which lost 8 bases and 3 bases, there was a span of 20 bases. Germline CDR1 is SEHNR and CDR2 is FQNEAQ (reference sequence). As DNA, the CDR3 is TGTGCCAGCGGTCGCTTCCCGGGGAGGCACTACGAGCAGTACGTC. Encoded protein: CASGRFPGRHYEQYV.

Many counts were recorded for this clonotype. The rearrangement links TRBV7-2 to TRBJ2-1, with D unclear. The CDR3 loop spans 14 amino acids. Germline V gene lookup returns CDR1 SGHTA and CDR2 FQGNSA. Trimming removed 5 bases from V and 13 bases from J, with 21 bases in between. The CDR3 DNA reads as TGTGCCAGCAGCGTCGGCCAGGTCTCTTCCCTCCAGTTCTTC. Translation: CASSVGQVSSLQFF.

CDR3 loop: CASSKTVSYEQYF. As DNA, the CDR3 is TGTGCCAGCAGCAAGACGGTCTCCTACGAGCAGTACTTC. This sequence joins TRBV7-9 and TRBJ2-7; D remains unclear. CDR3 length equals 13 residues. Germline V gene lookup returns CDR1 SEHNR and CDR2 FQNEAQ (reference sequence). V lost 5 bases to trimming and J lost 0 bases, with 8 bases between them.

The rearrangement links TRBV6-6 to TRBJ2-3; the D is unclear. The CDR3 extends over 15 amino acids. Per the germline V gene, CDR1 is MNHNY and CDR2 is SVGAGI (reference sequence). V dropped 6 bases and J dropped 0 bases, with 13 bases sitting between them. For the CDR3, the DNA is TGTGCCAGCAGCCAGGCCCAGCAGAGCACAGATACGCAGTATTTT. It yields the protein CASSQAQQSTDTQYF.

This clonotype was picked up many times. The chain links TRBV7-2 to TRBJ1-2; D gene unclear. The CDR3 runs to 12 residues. Per germline, CDR1 SGHTA and CDR2 FQGNSA. The V gene lost 5 bases and the J gene lost 8 bases, with 12 bases spanning the gap. The CDR3 coding sequence is TGTGCCAGCAGCCGGGTCGAAGGGGGCTACACCTTC. Its translation is CASSRVEGGYTF.

The rearrangement uses TRBV15 and TRBJ2-5; D remains unclear. V was trimmed by 6 bases and J by 5 bases, leaving 16 bases between them. The CDR3 is made up of 14 amino acids. CDR1 LNHNV and CDR2 YYDKDF come from the germline V gene (reference sequence). The CDR3 DNA reads as TGTGCCACCAGTGGGGTTCTACCGAGGGAGACCCAGTACTTC. As protein: CATSGVLPRETQYF. Full variable domain (remainder filled in from reference TRBV15 and TRBJ2-5): DAMVIQNPRYQVTQFGKPVTLSCSQTLNHNVMYWYQQKSSQAPKLLFHYYDKDFNNEADTPDNFQSRRPNTSFCFLDIRSPGLGDTAMYLCATSGVLPRETQYFGPGTRLLVL.

This clonotype has only a few counts. The chain joins TRBV28 to TRBJ2-5, with 9 bases aligning to TRBD2. J gave up 4 bases and V 6 bases, and 6 bases lay outside the gene matches. The germline V gene encodes CDR1 MDHEN and CDR2 SYDVKM. This CDR3 is built from 14 residues. CDR3 protein: CASRDIAGVETQYF. CDR3 DNA sequence: TGTGCCAGCAGGGATATAGCGGGAGTAGAGACCCAGTACTTC.

Only a few counts were recorded for this clonotype. The V and J genes are TRBV12-5 and TRBJ2-1, with a tentative D call TRBD2 (5 bases). V was shortened by 4 bases and J by 10 bases, with 8 bases between the two germline ends. Germline V gives CDR1 LGHNT, CDR2 FRNRAP. This CDR3 comprises 11 residues. In nucleotides, the CDR3 is TGTGCTAGTGGTTCTTCGGGGGAGCAGTTCTTC. Amino acid sequence: CASGSSGEQFF.